Shown below are 19 T cell receptor beta chains from a single sample sequenced in a study of PD-1 blockade in classical Hodgkin lymphoma. Each patient's relapse followed autologous stem cell transplantation, and brentuximab vedotin exposure varied. The data were produced by immunoSEQ multiplex PCR, yet TCRdb's version contains in-frame clones alone and is incomplete. The profile covers 40,000 to 60,000 clones, with around two thirds appearing a single time and about 16% taken by the ten largest. The sequences come from peripheral blood mononuclear cells (PBMCs), collected before the second cycle of nivolumab. The receptors stem from a human donor with classical Hodgkin lymphoma.

The rearrangement links TRBV25-1 to TRBJ1-2; 7 bases match TRBD1. The CDR3 consists of 13 residues. V lost 6 bases to trimming and J lost 4 bases; unmatched junction nucleotides: 5. Germline V CDR1 and CDR2: MGHDK, SYGVNS. The CDR3 reads CASRDQGGYGYTF. CDR3 bases: TGTGCCAGCAGGGACCAGGGGGGCTATGGCTACACCTTC.

This chain connects TRBV2 to TRBJ2-1; TRBD1 or TRBD2 may be the D gene (5 bases each). The CDR3 covers 13 residues. The ends were cut back, 11 bases at V and 6 bases at J, with 17 bases in the middle. Germline V gene sequence: CDR1 SNHLY, CDR2 FYNNEI. Here the CDR3 reads CASRETGANEQFF. In nucleotides, the CDR3 is TGTGCCTCCAGGGAGACTGGAGCCAATGAGCAGTTCTTC.

J is TRBJ2-3 and V is TRBV7-2; the D gene is possibly TRBD2 (5 bases). With 5 bases removed from V and 1 base from J, the gap between germline ends came to 7 bases. Germline assignment: CDR1 SGHTA and CDR2 FQGNSA. The CDR3 spans 13 residues. This CDR3 is CASSGSGTDTQYF. CDR3 sequence (DNA): TGTGCCAGCAGCGGGAGCGGCACAGATACGCAGTATTTT.

This clone was detected many times. The chain employs TRBV14 and TRBJ2-7; weak D call: TRBD2 (6 bases). V lost 4 bases, J lost 5 bases, and 12 bases lay in between. The CDR3 loop spans 13 amino acids. Germline V gene sequence: CDR1 SGHDN, CDR2 FVKESK. The CDR3 loop reads CASSPGWRDEQYF. The DNA for the CDR3 is TGTGCCAGCAGCCCCGGGTGGAGGGACGAGCAGTACTTC.

This clone was counted a few times. The chain is built from TRBV2 and TRBJ1-5; TRBD1 might be the D (6 bases). There are 14 residues in the CDR3. The V gene's germline CDR1 is SNHLY and CDR2 FYNNEI. V lost 7 bases and J lost 5, with 15 bases in between. CDR3 DNA: TGTGCCAGCAAGGGGGGGTTTGCGGATCAGCCCCAGCATTTT. This encodes CASKGGFADQPQHF.

The count of this clone is one. This rearrangement joins TRBV10-3 to TRBJ1-2; D is ambiguous. Germline lookup yields CDR1 ENHRY and CDR2 SYGVKD. Trimming pared 4 bases from V and 4 bases from J, leaving 13 bases between. The CDR3 length is 14 residues. The CDR3, as DNA: TGTGCCATCAGTGTCGACGGATCTAGCTATGGCTACACCTTC. It specifies CAISVDGSSYGYTF.

The chain employs TRBV30 and TRBJ2-1; D call uncertain. From germline, CDR1 is GTSNPN and CDR2 SVGIG (reference sequence). The V and J ends lost 3 bases and 0 bases respectively, with 15 bases between them. The CDR3 length is 16 residues. DNA of the CDR3: TGTGCCTGGAGCCGAGCCCGCAGCGCCTCCTACAATGAGCAGTTCTTC. This gives the protein CAWSRARSASYNEQFF.

The rearrangement links TRBV13 to TRBJ2-5; 8 bases fit TRBD1. The CDR3 has 15 amino acids. From germline, CDR1 is PRHDT and CDR2 FYEKMQ (reference sequence). The ends lost 6 bases at V and 6 bases at J; junction bases unmatched: 12. The CDR3 region has the DNA TGTGCCAGCAGTTACGACCAGGGGGCAGCGAAGACCCAGTACTTC. Amino acids: CASSYDQGAAKTQYF.

This rearrangement joins TRBV18 to TRBJ2-7; D tentatively reads TRBD1 or TRBD2 (5 bases each). Trimming cost V 0 bases and J 4 bases, with 7 bases left between them. This CDR3 is 13 amino acids long. Germline V gene sequence: CDR1 KGHSH, CDR2 LQKENI. The CDR3 sequence: CASSPPGPYEQYF. Here the CDR3 DNA reads TGTGCCAGCTCACCACCGGGACCATACGAGCAGTACTTC. Using reference TRBV18 and TRBJ2-7 for the parts outside the CDR3, the full variable domain is NAGVMQNPRHLVRRRGQEARLRCSPMKGHSHVYWYRQLPEEGLKFMVYLQKENIIDESGMPKERFSAEFPKEGPSILRIQQVVRGDSAAYFCASSPPGPYEQYFGPGTRLTVT.

The chain combines TRBV30 with TRBJ1-1, with D unresolved. The V gene's germline CDR1 is GTSNPN and CDR2 SVGIG (reference sequence). CDR3 length: 12 amino acids. Trimming cost V 0 bases and J 4 bases, with 6 bases left between them. Here the CDR3 DNA reads TGTGCCTGGAGTGTATACGGCACTGAAGCTTTCTTT. Protein sequence: CAWSVYGTEAFF.

This sequence joins TRBV11-2 and TRBJ1-2; D is ambiguous. This CDR3 is 14 amino acids long. The V gene's germline CDR1 is SGHAT and CDR2 FQNNGV. The ends were cut back, 2 bases at V and 2 bases at J, with 9 bases in the middle. This chain's CDR3 is CASSLNSGNYGYTF. The CDR3 coding sequence is TGTGCCAGCAGCTTAAATAGTGGGAACTATGGCTACACCTTC.

V is TRBV5-1 and J is TRBJ2-1; 9 nucleotides match TRBD2. The CDR3 is made up of 14 amino acids. The germline gives CDR1 SGHRS, CDR2 YFSETQ. V lost 0 bases to trimming and J lost 6 bases; unmatched junction nucleotides: 1. In DNA form, the CDR3 reads TGCGCCAGCAGCTTGGGAGCGGGAGGCAATGAGCAGTTCTTC. It encodes CASSLGAGGNEQFF.

This clone showed up just a few times. V gene TRBV7-8 combines with J gene TRBJ1-1; D perhaps matches TRBD1 (5 bases). Deletions cut 2 bases from V and 7 bases from J, with 11 bases between. From germline, CDR1 is SGHVS and CDR2 FQNEAQ. The CDR3 has 13 residues. The CDR3 reads CASSLFGTYEAFF. CDR3 bases: TGTGCCAGCAGCTTATTTGGGACCTATGAAGCTTTCTTT.

This clone was observed a few times. The same CDR3 can be traced to other DNA sequences in this sample. The chain recombines TRBV7-2 with TRBJ1-5; D is uncertain. This CDR3 is built from 14 residues. Trimming took 5 bases from V and 2 from J, leaving 10 bases between them. Per the germline V gene, CDR1 is SGHTA and CDR2 is FQGNSA. The CDR3 reads CASSPRSGNQPQHF. The CDR3 coding sequence is TGTGCCAGCAGCCCACGCTCTGGCAATCAGCCCCAGCATTTT.

This clone is medium-sized (0.01 to 0.1%) within its sample. This rearrangement joins TRBV6-5 to TRBJ2-7, with D uncertain. CDR1 is MNHEY and CDR2 is SVGAGI in the germline V gene. V lost 4 bases and J 0 bases, leaving 10 bases between the germline ends. This CDR3 is built from 14 residues. The CDR3 loop is CASSSPLDSYEQYF. The CDR3 coding sequence is TGTGCCAGCAGTTCCCCGTTAGACTCCTACGAGCAGTACTTC.

The chain combines TRBV6-5 with TRBJ1-1; D is ambiguous. The CDR3 extends over 13 amino acids. V dropped 0 bases and J dropped 5 bases, with 7 bases sitting between them. Germline values: CDR1 MNHEY, CDR2 SVGAGI. CDR3 region: CASSYSGETEAFF. The CDR3 nucleotides are TGTGCCAGCAGTTACTCCGGGGAAACTGAAGCTTTCTTT.

V and J are TRBV21-1 and TRBJ2-3; the table's D call, TRBD2, has no DNA check behind it. TRBV21-1 is shown as a pseudogene. CDR3 length equals 14 residues. The CDR3 DNA follows: TGTGCCAGCAGCCCCCAGCGGCGGCCAGATACGCAGTATTTT. Translation gives CASSPQRRPDTQYF.

This clone has only a few counts. V is TRBV27 and J is TRBJ1-2; 7 bases map to TRBD1. The CDR3 totals 14 residues. Germline lookup yields CDR1 MNHEY and CDR2 SMNVEV (reference sequence). Unmatched junction bases numbered 3, after V lost 2 bases and J lost 3 bases. CDR3 sequence reads: CASSLVGQHYGYTF. Here the CDR3 DNA reads TGTGCCAGCAGTTTAGTGGGACAGCACTATGGCTACACCTTC.

The V call is TRBV7-2, the J call TRBJ2-1; D gene ambiguous. The germline V gene has CDR1 SGHTA and CDR2 FQGNSA. V was shortened by 6 bases and J by 5 bases, with 8 bases between the two germline ends. This CDR3 is built from 12 residues. Here the CDR3 DNA reads TGTGCCAGCAGTTCCCGGGACAATGAGCAGTTCTTC. Translation: CASSSRDNEQFF.